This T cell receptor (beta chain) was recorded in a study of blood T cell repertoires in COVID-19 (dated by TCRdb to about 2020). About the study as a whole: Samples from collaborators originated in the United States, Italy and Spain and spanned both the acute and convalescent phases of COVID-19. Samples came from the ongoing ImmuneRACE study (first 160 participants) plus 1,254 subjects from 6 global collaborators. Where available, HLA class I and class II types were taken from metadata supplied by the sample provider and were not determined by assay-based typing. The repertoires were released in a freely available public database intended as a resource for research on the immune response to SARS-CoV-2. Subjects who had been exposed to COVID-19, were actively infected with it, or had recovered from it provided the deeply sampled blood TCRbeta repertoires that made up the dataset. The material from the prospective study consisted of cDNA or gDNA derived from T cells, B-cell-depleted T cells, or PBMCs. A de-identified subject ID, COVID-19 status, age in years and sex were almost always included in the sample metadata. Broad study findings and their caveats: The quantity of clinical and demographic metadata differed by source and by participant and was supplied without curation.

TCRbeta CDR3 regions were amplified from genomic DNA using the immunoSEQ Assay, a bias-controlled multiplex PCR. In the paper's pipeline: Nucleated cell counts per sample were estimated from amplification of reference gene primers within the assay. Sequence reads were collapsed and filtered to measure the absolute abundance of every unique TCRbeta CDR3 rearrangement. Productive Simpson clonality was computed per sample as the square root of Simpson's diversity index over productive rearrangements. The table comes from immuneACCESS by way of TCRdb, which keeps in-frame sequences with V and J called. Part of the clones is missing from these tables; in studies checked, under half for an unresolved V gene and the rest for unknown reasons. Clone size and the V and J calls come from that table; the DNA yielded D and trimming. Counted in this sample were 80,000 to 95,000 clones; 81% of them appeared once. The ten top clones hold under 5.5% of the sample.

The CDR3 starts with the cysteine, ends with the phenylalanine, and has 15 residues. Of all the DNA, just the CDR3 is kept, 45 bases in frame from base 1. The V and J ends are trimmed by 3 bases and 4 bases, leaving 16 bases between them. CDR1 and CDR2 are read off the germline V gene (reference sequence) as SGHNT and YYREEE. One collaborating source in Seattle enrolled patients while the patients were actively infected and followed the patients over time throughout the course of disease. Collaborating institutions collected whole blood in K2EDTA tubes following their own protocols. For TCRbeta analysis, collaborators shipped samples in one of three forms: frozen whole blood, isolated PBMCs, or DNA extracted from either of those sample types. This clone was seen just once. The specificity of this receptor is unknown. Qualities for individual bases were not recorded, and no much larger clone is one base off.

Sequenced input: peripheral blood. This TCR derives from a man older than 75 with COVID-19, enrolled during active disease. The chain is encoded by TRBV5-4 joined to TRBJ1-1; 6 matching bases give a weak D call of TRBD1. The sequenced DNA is TGTGCCAGCAGCTCACAGTACAGGGCGAGCACTGAAGCTTTCTTT. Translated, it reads CASSSQYRASTEAFF.